The source of this TCR beta chain is a study of CD8 T cells in Susac syndrome. The sequenced target, TCR beta, came from blood CD8+ and CD4+ T cells. V was clipped by 6 bases and J by 5 bases, with 14 bases between them. The CDR3 spans 12 residues. Germline values: CDR1 SQVTM, CDR2 ANQGSEA. RNA, at roughly 0.5 to 1 ug, was reverse transcribed with random hexamers. Via MiXCR, TCRdb re-called the immunoSEQ multiplex PCR reads, giving one row per CDR3 protein. This table holds tens of thousands of distinct CDR3 sequences, 93% found once. What was sequenced was CD8+ T cells from PBMCs. This sequence originates from a human donor in good health. This chain uses TRBV29-1 with TRBJ2-7; perhaps D is TRBD1 or TRBD2 (5 bases each). CDR3 amino acids: CSVALGENEQYF. Written as DNA, the CDR3 is TGCAGCGTCGCGTTGGGGGAGAACGAGCAGTACTTC.